Below are 32 T cell receptor beta chains sequenced from a single sample in a study of cytotoxic CD8 clonotypes in ibrutinib-treated CLL. Sequencing used immunoSEQ multiplex PCR; TCRdb keeps in-frame clones, though not all of them. The sample yields around 310,000 clones, 80% seen once. Source: PBMCs, taken before ibrutinib treatment. The receptors were sampled from a human donor with chronic lymphocytic leukemia.

The chain recombines TRBV30 with TRBJ2-1; 11 bases match TRBD2. CDR1 is GTSNPN, CDR2 SVGIG, per germline (reference sequence). This CDR3 is 18 amino acids long. Unmatched junction bases numbered 13, after V lost 0 bases and J lost 6 bases. The CDR3 protein is CAWSVTLTSGNLLNEQFF. CDR3 in DNA: TGTGCCTGGAGTGTAACCTTGACTAGCGGGAATCTTCTCAATGAGCAGTTCTTC.

This chain links TRBV5-1 with TRBJ2-1; the D call may be TRBD1 or TRBD2 (5 bases each). Trimming pared 2 bases from V and 9 bases from J, leaving 18 bases between. The germline V gene has CDR1 SGHRS and CDR2 YFSETQ. This CDR3 is built from 15 residues. The CDR3 DNA sequence: TGCGCCAGCAGCTTACAGGTTCCCTCAGAGGGTGAGCAGTTCTTC. It yields the protein CASSLQVPSEGEQFF. Full variable domain (remainder filled in from reference TRBV5-1 and TRBJ2-1): KAGVTQTPRYLIKTRGQQVTLSCSPISGHRSVSWYQQTPGQGLQFLFEYFSETQRNKGNFPGRFSGRQFSNSRSEMNVSTLELGDSALYLCASSLQVPSEGEQFFGPGTRLTVL.

V is TRBV4-2 and J is TRBJ2-1; TRBD2 agrees at 10 bases. Per germline, CDR1 LGHNA and CDR2 YNFKEQ. The CDR3 has 16 residues. With V trimmed by 4 bases and J by 1 base, 4 bases remained unmatched. CDR3 sequence reads: CASSPKTSGSYNEQFF. CDR3 nucleotides: TGTGCCAGCAGCCCCAAGACTAGCGGGTCCTACAATGAGCAGTTCTTC.

In this sample, this clone turned up once. This sequence joins TRBV7-9 and TRBJ2-5, with D possibly being TRBD1 (7 bases). Germline CDR1 and CDR2: SEHNR and FQNEAQ (reference sequence). The CDR3 consists of 13 residues. V was cut by 5 bases and J by 4 bases, with 11 bases left in between. The CDR3 loop is CASSSRGAETQYF. The CDR3 region has the DNA TGTGCCAGCAGCAGCAGGGGGGCAGAGACCCAGTACTTC.

V gene TRBV15 combines with J gene TRBJ2-3; D is uncertain. Trimming left V 3 bases short and J 1 base short, with 8 bases between. Germline V gene sequence: CDR1 LNHNV, CDR2 YYDKDF (reference sequence). CDR3 length: 14 residues. CDR3 in DNA: TGTGCCACCAGCAGTAGGGTAGGCACAGATACGCAGTATTTT. Translating it yields CATSSRVGTDTQYF.

This clone was detected only a few times. The genes are TRBV4-3 and TRBJ2-7, with D hard to call. Germline V gene lookup returns CDR1 LGHNA and CDR2 YSLEER. There are 13 residues in the CDR3. The germline V and J ends were trimmed by 3 bases and 3 bases, with 9 bases remaining between them. In nucleotides, the CDR3 is TGCGCCAGCAGCCAGGGCCTTGACTACGAGCAGTACTTC. Residues: CASSQGLDYEQYF.

The V gene is TRBV4-1, the J gene TRBJ2-7; D not certain. CDR3 size: 14 residues. Trimming removed 2 bases from V and 1 base from J, with 9 bases in between. Germline CDR1 is MGHRA and CDR2 is YSYEKL. The chain's CDR3 is CASSQFDGSYEQYF. The DNA for the CDR3 is TGCGCCAGCAGCCAATTTGACGGATCCTACGAGCAGTACTTC.

J is TRBJ1-1 and V is TRBV5-8; the D gene is possibly TRBD1 (5 bases). The ends were cut back, 6 bases at V and 4 bases at J, with 19 bases in the middle. Germline V lookup: CDR1 SGHTS, CDR2 YDEGEE. This CDR3 contains 15 residues. The CDR3 sequence is CASTQTGTWFTEAFF. The DNA for the CDR3 is TGTGCCAGCACACAAACCGGGACTTGGTTCACTGAAGCTTTCTTT. Based on the CDR3 plus reference TRBV5-8 and TRBJ1-1, the full variable domain is EAGVTQSPTHLIKTRGQQATLRCSPISGHTSVYWYQQALGLGLQFLLWYDEGEERNRGNFPPRFSGRQFPNYSSELNVNALELEDSALYLCASTQTGTWFTEAFFGQGTRLTVV.

The chain links TRBV21-1 to TRBJ2-3; the table's TRBD1 call for D was not verified on the DNA. TRBV21-1 is noted as a pseudogene. This CDR3 has 13 residues. The CDR3 here is CAKGGQGTDTQYF. The CDR3 DNA follows: TGTGCCAAAGGAGGACAGGGAACAGATACGCAGTATTTT.

The V gene is TRBV5-4, the J gene TRBJ1-3, with D perhaps TRBD1 (6 bases). This CDR3 region has 14 residues. The germline CDR1 and CDR2 sequences are SGHNT and YYREEE (reference sequence). The V gene lost 2 bases and the J gene lost 2 bases, with 8 bases spanning the gap. The CDR3 DNA sequence: TGTGCCAGCAGCTTAGGGGGGACTGGAAACACCATATATTTT. This codes for CASSLGGTGNTIYF.

In nucleotides, the CDR3 is TGCGCCAGCTCAAACGACAGAAACACAGATACGCAGTATTTT. It codes for CASSNDRNTDTQYF. The chain joins TRBV5-1 to TRBJ2-3, with a tentative D call TRBD1 (5 bases). Germline CDR1 SGHRS, CDR2 YFSETQ. This CDR3 comprises 14 residues. V was shortened by 7 bases and J by 2 bases, with 14 bases between the two germline ends.

There are a few counts of this clone. This chain joins TRBV19 and TRBJ1-1, with D possibly TRBD1 on 6 matching bases. The CDR3 totals 14 residues. V was cut by 9 bases and J by 3 bases, with 17 bases left in between. Germline assignment: CDR1 LNHDA and CDR2 SQIVND (reference sequence). The CDR3 DNA sequence: TGTGCCAGGACCGGCGGACAGTCCCACACTGAAGCTTTCTTT. Translated: CARTGGQSHTEAFF.

The CDR3 DNA sequence: TGTGCCAGCAGTGAACGGGAAAATGAGCAGTTCTTC. Translation gives CASSERENEQFF. J is TRBJ2-1 and V is TRBV2, with D perhaps matching TRBD2 (5 bases). Germline V lookup: CDR1 SNHLY, CDR2 FYNNEI. CDR3 length: 12 residues. Deletions cut 2 bases from V and 7 bases from J, with 6 bases between.

V is TRBV11-2 and J is TRBJ1-2; no clear D gene. V was cut by 5 bases and J by 2 bases, with 9 bases left in between. The CDR3 is 13 amino acids. CDR1 and CDR2 from the germline V gene are SGHAT and FQNNGV. CDR3 in amino acids: CASSPPYNYGYTF. In DNA form, the CDR3 reads TGTGCCAGCAGCCCCCCATACAACTATGGCTACACCTTC. The full variable domain, its missing parts supplied by reference TRBV11-2 and TRBJ1-2, is EAGVAQSPRYKIIEKRQSVAFWCNPISGHATLYWYQQILGQGPKLLIQFQNNGVVDDSQLPKDRFSAERLKGVDSTLKIQPAKLEDSAVYLCASSPPYNYGYTFGSGTRLTVV.

The rearrangement links TRBV27 to TRBJ2-1, with 8 bases that match TRBD1. V lost 2 bases to trimming and J lost 6 bases; unmatched junction nucleotides: 6. The CDR3 has 15 amino acids. Germline V gives CDR1 MNHEY, CDR2 SMNVEV (reference sequence). CDR3 protein: CASSLAQGAINEQFF. Here the CDR3 DNA reads TGTGCCAGCAGTTTAGCCCAGGGGGCAATCAATGAGCAGTTCTTC.

The chain has TRBV7-8 and TRBJ2-1; D unclear. Germline V gene lookup returns CDR1 SGHVS and CDR2 FQNEAQ. This CDR3 contains 16 residues. The V gene lost 5 bases and the J gene lost 3 bases, with 17 bases spanning the gap. CDR3 protein: CASSHSRIGNYNEQFF. The CDR3 nucleotides read TGTGCCAGCAGCCATTCACGGATAGGGAACTACAATGAGCAGTTCTTC.

This clone was picked up one time. The V call is TRBV5-6, the J call TRBJ2-7; D is possibly TRBD1 (6 bases). V shed 2 bases and J shed 2 bases, with 11 bases lying between them. Germline V gene lookup returns CDR1 SGHDT and CDR2 YYEEEE. CDR3 length equals 14 residues. The CDR3 nucleotides are TGTGCCAGCAGCTTACAGGGTCCGACCTACGAGCAGTACTTC. Protein: CASSLQGPTYEQYF.

The CDR3 DNA reads TGTGCCAGCACTCCAAATGTTCGAGGGGCTATTAACGAGCAGTACTTC. It yields the protein CASTPNVRGAINEQYF. The rearrangement joins TRBV6-4 to TRBJ2-7; D tentatively reads TRBD1 or TRBD2 (5 bases each). Trimming shortened V by 7 bases and J by 5 bases, and 24 bases separated the two germline ends. The CDR3 is 16 residues long. CDR1 is MRHNA, CDR2 SNTAGT, per germline.

The CDR3 region has the DNA TGTGCCAGCAGCGTAGGGGCGGGCGGAGGTAAAACAGATACGCAGTATTTT. Its translation is CASSVGAGGGKTDTQYF. The chain employs TRBV9 and TRBJ2-3; tentatively, D is TRBD2 (5 bases). In germline, CDR1 is SGDLS, CDR2 YYNGEE. Trimming stripped 0 bases from V and 3 bases from J, with 17 bases between. The CDR3 sequence is 17 residues long.

The gene calls are TRBV29-1 and TRBJ2-2, with D possibly called TRBD1 or TRBD2 (5 bases each). CDR1 SQVTM and CDR2 ANQGSEA come from the germline V gene. V lost 4 bases and J 5 bases, leaving 14 bases between the germline ends. This CDR3 is 14 amino acids long. The CDR3 nucleotides read TGCAGCGTTGGGTCGTGGGGGAGTACCGGGGAGCTGTTTTTT. It specifies CSVGSWGSTGELFF.

The rearrangement uses TRBV6-5 and TRBJ2-1, with 8 nucleotides matching TRBD1. This CDR3 contains 15 residues. CDR1 and CDR2 from the germline V gene are MNHEY and SVGAGI. V dropped 6 bases and J dropped 4; count of bases not matched to a gene: 8. Here the CDR3 DNA reads TGTGCCAGCAGAAGAGCCCGACAGGGGTACAATGAGCAGTTCTTC. Residues: CASRRARQGYNEQFF.

CDR3 sequence (DNA): TGTGCCAGCAGCCCCTGGCTTCAGGGTTCAGATACGCAGTATTTT. It translates to CASSPWLQGSDTQYF. The chain links TRBV9 to TRBJ2-3, with D possibly TRBD1 on 5 matching bases. Germline CDR1 is SGDLS and CDR2 is YYNGEE. Trimming took off 4 bases at V and 4 bases at J, with 16 bases between the two ends. CDR3 length equals 15 residues.

Only one count was recorded for this clone. This rearrangement joins TRBV27 to TRBJ2-3; 10 bases are shared with TRBD2. Germline CDR1 reads MNHEY; CDR2 reads SMNVEV (reference sequence). Unmatched junction bases numbered 5, after V lost 5 bases and J lost 3 bases. The CDR3 has 15 residues. The DNA for the CDR3 is TGTGCCAGCAGTCTAGCGGGAGCTTGGACAGATACGCAGTATTTT. Translation gives CASSLAGAWTDTQYF.

This chain connects TRBV29-1 to TRBJ2-1, with D uncertain. V lost 6 bases and J lost 0, with 6 bases in between. There are 12 residues in the CDR3. Per the germline V gene, CDR1 is SQVTM and CDR2 is ANQGSEA. The CDR3 DNA reads TGCAGCGTGGTTTTCTCCTACAATGAGCAGTTCTTC. It is translated as CSVVFSYNEQFF.

The genes are TRBV9 and TRBJ2-1, with 14 bases identical to TRBD2. J gave up 0 bases and V 4 bases, and 21 bases lay outside the gene matches. In germline, CDR1 is SGDLS, CDR2 YYNGEE. The CDR3 extends over 23 amino acids. The CDR3 spells CASSPRQGRGLAGAPSSYNEQFF. CDR3 DNA: TGTGCCAGCAGCCCCCGACAGGGAAGGGGACTAGCGGGAGCTCCAAGCTCCTACAATGAGCAGTTCTTC. The full variable domain, its missing parts supplied by reference TRBV9 and TRBJ2-1, is DSGVTQTPKHLITATGQRVTLRCSPRSGDLSVYWYQQSLDQGLQFLIQYYNGEERAKGNILERFSAQQFPDLHSELNLSSLELGDSALYFCASSPRQGRGLAGAPSSYNEQFFGPGTRLTVL.

The chain employs TRBV27 and TRBJ2-1; TRBD2 aligns across 7 bases. Germline CDR1 and CDR2: MNHEY and SMNVEV (reference sequence). The CDR3 contains 16 residues. J lost 8 bases, V lost 6 bases, and 16 bases had no gene match. The DNA for the CDR3 is TGTGCCAGCAGGCATACTCGGAGGACTAGTGGCCATGAGCAGTTCTTC. This sequence encodes CASRHTRRTSGHEQFF.

The gene calls are TRBV2 and TRBJ2-1, with 7 bases lining up with TRBD2. The CDR3 sequence is 14 residues long. Looked up from germline, CDR1 is SNHLY and CDR2 is FYNNEI. Trimming took 5 bases from V and 3 from J; bases not matched to a gene: 4. CDR3 residues: CASSPTSDYNEQFF. In DNA form, the CDR3 reads TGTGCCAGCAGTCCCACTAGCGACTACAATGAGCAGTTCTTC.

The chain combines TRBV5-6 with TRBJ1-3, with D uncertain. V was trimmed by 1 base and J by 0 bases, leaving 11 bases between them. Germline V CDR1 and CDR2: SGHDT, YYEEEE. The CDR3 extends over 16 amino acids. The CDR3 region has the DNA TGTGCCAGCAGCTTGTACCAGGCGTACTCTGGAAACACCATATATTTT. It yields the protein CASSLYQAYSGNTIYF. The complete variable domain, with remaining parts taken from reference TRBV5-6 and TRBJ1-3, reads DAGVTQSPTHLIKTRGQQVTLRCSPKSGHDTVSWYQQALGQGPQFIFQYYEEEERQRGNFPDRFSGHQFPNYSSELNVNALLLGDSALYLCASSLYQAYSGNTIYFGEGSWLTVV.

This clone appeared a single time. V gene TRBV4-2 combines with J gene TRBJ2-5; D might be TRBD2 (5 bases). Germline-derived CDR1 and CDR2 are LGHNA and YNFKEQ. Trimming pared 0 bases from V and 9 bases from J, leaving 11 bases between. The CDR3 spans 13 residues. This CDR3 is CASSQEPAAAQYF. For the CDR3, the DNA is TGTGCCAGCAGCCAAGAGCCGGCAGCGGCCCAGTACTTC.

The table lists this clone with a few counts. This rearrangement joins TRBV5-1 to TRBJ2-7; D remains ambiguous. Germline assignment: CDR1 SGHRS and CDR2 YFSETQ. This CDR3 spans 13 amino acids. Trimming took 0 bases from V and 0 from J, leaving 4 bases between them. This CDR3 reads CASSLGFSYEQYF. For the CDR3, the DNA is TGCGCCAGCAGCTTGGGTTTCTCCTACGAGCAGTACTTC.

The chain links TRBV6-5 to TRBJ2-1; 8 bases fit TRBD2. The germline CDR1 and CDR2 sequences are MNHEY and SVGAGI. V lost 2 bases to trimming and J lost 7 bases; unmatched junction nucleotides: 4. The CDR3 spans 14 residues. CDR3 bases: TGTGCCAGCAGTTACGGAGCGGGGGATAATGAGCAGTTCTTC. Amino acid sequence: CASSYGAGDNEQFF.

The chain joins TRBV19 to TRBJ2-7; 8 nucleotides line up with TRBD1. Germline V gene lookup returns CDR1 LNHDA and CDR2 SQIVND (reference sequence). The CDR3 spans 14 residues. The V segment lost 8 bases and the J segment 1 base; nucleotides outside the gene matches: 7. The CDR3 DNA sequence: TGTGCCAGTTCGCGGAGGACAGGGTCCTACGAGCAGTACTTC. Its protein is CASSRRTGSYEQYF.